A selection of T cell receptor beta chains follows, all from one sample in a study of blood T cells in healthy people across ages. Each CDR3 protein is one row after TCRdb ran MiXCR on the 5' RACE reads. The data contain 2 million or so distinct CDR3 sequences, 49% of them singletons. The sequencing sample was made of blood. These receptors were obtained from a woman in her 40s in good health. The CDR3 runs from the conserved cysteine through the conserved F or W. D genes are given only for firm matches. The size of a clone is reported for some rows only, either as once, few or many, or as a class for expanded clones.

D gene	V gene	J gene	clone size	CDR3 DNA	CDR3 protein
TRBD1	TRBV6-2/TRBV6-3	TRBJ2-3	-	TGTGCCAGCAGTTACAGCTCGAGGGGGCGAAGCACAGATACGCAGTATTTT	CASSYSSRGRSTDTQYF
-	TRBV9	TRBJ2-3	-	TGTGCCAGCAGCAACCGTGGGGGCCCCGATACGCAGTATTTT	CASSNRGGPDTQYF
TRBD2	TRBV2	TRBJ2-7	-	TGTGCCAGCCTCGGGCTAGCGGGTCTCTACGAGCAGTACTTC	CASLGLAGLYEQYF
TRBD1	TRBV5-1	TRBJ2-1	few	TGCGCCAGCAGCTTCAGGGGGCGTAATGAGCAGTTCTTC	CASSFRGRNEQFF
TRBD2	TRBV6-2/TRBV6-3	TRBJ2-7	few	TGTGCCAGCAGGGGACTAGTTGCCCCCTACGAGCAGTACTTC	CASRGLVAPYEQYF
TRBD1	TRBV4-3	TRBJ2-5	-	TGCGCCAGCAGCCAAGAACCGGGGACAGGGAGAGAGACCCAGTACTTC	CASSQEPGTGRETQYF
TRBD1	TRBV7-2	TRBJ1-6	-	TGTGCCGGCAGCTTGACAGGGTCAGAGGGTTCACCCCTCCACTTT	CAGSLTGSEGSPLHF
TRBD2	TRBV7-6	TRBJ2-7	-	TGTGCCAGCAGCACGGGACTAGCGGGGGGCCATTCCCCCTACGAGCAGTACTTC	CASSTGLAGGHSPYEQYF
-	TRBV2	TRBJ2-1	-	TGTGCCAGCAGTGAAGAAGGACAGTCCCTAAGCTACAATGAGCAGTTCTTC	CASSEEGQSLSYNEQFF
-	TRBV7-2	TRBJ2-7	once	TGTGCCAGCAGTTTACCCACCGGGGCCCTCGAGCAGTACTTC	CASSLPTGALEQYF
-	TRBV9	TRBJ2-7	-	TGTGCCAGCAGCTCCGGGTCAAGGGGGACCGGCGAGCAGTACTTC	CASSSGSRGTGEQYF
TRBD1	TRBV20-1	TRBJ1-2	-	TGCAGTACTGACAGGGGAGTAGAGGGCTACACCTTC	CSTDRGVEGYTF
-	TRBV4-3	TRBJ2-6	-	TGCGCCAGCAGCCAAGACCTCACTGGGGCCAACGTCCTGACTTTC	CASSQDLTGANVLTF
TRBD1	TRBV12-3/TRBV12-4	TRBJ2-5	few	TGTGCCAGCAGTCCGGGCGGCAGGGGGCAAGAGACCCAGTACTTC	CASSPGGRGQETQYF
TRBD2	TRBV4-3	TRBJ2-3	-	TGCGCCAGCAGCCAAGGAAGCGGGGGCCTTTTCACAGATACGCAGTATTTT	CASSQGSGGLFTDTQYF
TRBD1	TRBV6-1	TRBJ1-5	-	TGTGCCAGCAGGGTCACAGGGGATAGCAATCAGCCCCAGCATTTT	CASRVTGDSNQPQHF
TRBD1	TRBV4-3	TRBJ2-7	few	TGCGCCAGCAGCCAAGAGGACAGGACCTCCTACGAGCAGTACTTC	CASSQEDRTSYEQYF
-	TRBV20-1	TRBJ2-1	-	TGCAGTGCACCAGTTGGGGTTTTCTACAATGAGCAGTTCTTC	CSAPVGVFYNEQFF
TRBD1	TRBV7-2	TRBJ2-7	many	TGTGCCAGCAGTCCATCCGGGACAGGGTCCTACGAGCAGTACTTC	CASSPSGTGSYEQYF
TRBD1	TRBV5-1	TRBJ1-2	few	TGCGCCAGCAGCTTGGAGCGGACAGGGTACGGCTACACCTTC	CASSLERTGYGYTF
TRBD2	TRBV29-1	TRBJ2-1	-	TGCAGCGTTGAAGGGCTAGCGGGGATCTACAATGAGCAGTTCTTC	CSVEGLAGIYNEQFF
TRBD2	TRBV7-2	TRBJ2-6	-	TGTGCCAGCAGCTTAGCAATGGCGCCTAGCGGGGCCTCTGGGGCCAACGTCCTGACTTTC	CASSLAMAPSGASGANVLTF
-	TRBV7-8	TRBJ2-1	-	TGTGCCAGCAGCTTAGCAGCGGCGGAGCAGTTCTTC	CASSLAAAEQFF
-	TRBV12-3/TRBV12-4	TRBJ2-3	once	TGTGCCAGCAGCCCACAGAGACCCGCTAGCACAGATACGCAGTATTTT	CASSPQRPASTDTQYF
TRBD1	TRBV20-1	TRBJ1-2	-	TGCAGTGCTAGGGGGTTTGCACCGGGACAGTTTAACTATGGCTACACCTTC	CSARGFAPGQFNYGYTF
TRBD1	TRBV5-1	TRBJ1-1	-	TGCGCCAGCAGCTCTCCACAGGGGGCGCGGAACACTGAAGCTTTCTTT	CASSSPQGARNTEAFF
-	TRBV20-1	TRBJ2-3	few	TGCAGTGCGCCTACGACTAGCACAGATACGCAGTATTTT	CSAPTTSTDTQYF
-	TRBV7-7	TRBJ2-7	-	TGTGCTAGCAGCCGGGACATCCTCTCCTCCTACGAGCAGTACTTC	CASSRDILSSYEQYF
TRBD1	TRBV12-3/TRBV12-4	TRBJ1-6	-	TGTACCAGCAGTCTAACAGGGGAGTCACCCCTCCACTTT	CTSSLTGESPLHF
TRBD1	TRBV28	TRBJ1-2	few	TGTGCCAGCGCACAGGGGAGGGACTATGGCTACACCTTC	CASAQGRDYGYTF
-	TRBV4-1	TRBJ2-5	few	TGCGCCAGCAGCCAAGAACTAGCCGTAGAGACCCAGTACTTC	CASSQELAVETQYF
-	TRBV29-1	TRBJ2-1	few	TGCAGCGTTTGGGGACTCTACAATGAGCAGTTCTTC	CSVWGLYNEQFF
-	TRBV28	TRBJ2-5	-	TGTGCCAGCAGTCGGGACCAGGTGGAGACCCAGTACTTC	CASSRDQVETQYF
-	TRBV27	TRBJ1-2	few	TGTGCCAGCAGTCGCAGGGGACGGTCAAACTATGGCTACACCTTC	CASSRRGRSNYGYTF
TRBD1	TRBV6-5	TRBJ2-2	-	TGTGCCAGCATTAACAGGGGGGCAGCAGGAGGGGAGCTGTTTTTT	CASINRGAAGGELFF
-	TRBV6-1	TRBJ1-2	few	TGTGCCAGCACCGGGTTTAACTATGGCTACACCTTC	CASTGFNYGYTF
-	TRBV20-1	TRBJ1-1	-	TGCAGTGCTAGAGATGGGGGGGAAACTGAAGCTTTCTTT	CSARDGGETEAFF
-	TRBV4-3	TRBJ2-1	-	TGCGCCAGCAGCCAAGGACGCACTAGCTCCTACAATGAGCAGTTCTTC	CASSQGRTSSYNEQFF
-	TRBV4-1	TRBJ2-3	-	TGCGCCAGCAGCCAAGTTGTCAGGGAGAGAAACACAGATACGCAGTATTTT	CASSQVVRERNTDTQYF
TRBD2	TRBV7-2	TRBJ2-6	many	TGTGCCAGCAGCTTGGCGGGGGGCACTGGGGCCAACGTCCTGACTTTC	CASSLAGGTGANVLTF
-	TRBV7-2	TRBJ2-7	-	TGTGCCAGCAGCTTAGTTGGTCCCGGGTCTAGCTCCTACAATGAGCAGTACTTC	CASSLVGPGSSSYNEQYF
-	TRBV4-3	TRBJ2-5	-	TGCGCCAGCAGCCAAGATCATGCAGGGCAAGAGACCCAGTACTTC	CASSQDHAGQETQYF
-	TRBV3-1	TRBJ1-1	-	TGTGCCAGCAGCCAAGACTTGGGACGGTACACTGAAGCTTTCTTT	CASSQDLGRYTEAFF
TRBD2	TRBV29-1	TRBJ2-1	once	TGCAGCGTTGTGTTTACCTATGGACTAGCGGGGGGGCCTCGCGAGCAGTTCTTC	CSVVFTYGLAGGPREQFF
-	TRBV6-6	TRBJ2-3	-	TGTGCCAGTAAGAACCCAGATACGCAGTATTTT	CASKNPDTQYF
-	TRBV6-5	TRBJ1-6	few	TGTGCCAGCAGTTATGCGGAATCACCCCTCCACTTT	CASSYAESPLHF
-	TRBV28	TRBJ2-7	once	TGTGCCAGCAGTTTAGAGGCACTTCCAACCTACGAGCAGTACTTC	CASSLEALPTYEQYF
TRBD1	TRBV4-2	TRBJ2-3	-	TGTGCCAGCAGCCAAGAAGGGACAGGTGGAAGGACAGATACGCAGTATTTT	CASSQEGTGGRTDTQYF
TRBD1	TRBV6-1	TRBJ1-2	-	TGTGCCAGCAGTGAAGCGAGGTCGAGACAGGGGAACTATGGCTACACCTTC	CASSEARSRQGNYGYTF
-	TRBV27	TRBJ2-5	-	TGTGCCAGCAGACCCGCGGGGAGGGAGACCCAGTACTTC	CASRPAGRETQYF
-	TRBV4-2	TRBJ1-6	-	TGTGCCAGCAGCCAAGGACACCAAGAGACACCCCTCCACTTT	CASSQGHQETPLHF
-	TRBV4-2	TRBJ1-6	-	TGTGCCAGCAGCCACACAGGAGACTCCTATAATACACCCCTCCACTTT	CASSHTGDSYNTPLHF
TRBD1	TRBV29-1	TRBJ1-2	-	TGCAGCGTACTCGGGACAGGGATGGGCTATGGCTACACCTTC	CSVLGTGMGYGYTF
-	TRBV20-1	TRBJ2-5	-	TGCAGTGCTCCTCATTCTCGGGGGGCGCGGGAGCAGTACTTC	CSAPHSRGAREQYF
-	TRBV7-9	TRBJ2-5	few	TGTGCCAGCAGCTTCATAGACAGGTCCCTCCTTGAGACCCAGTACTTC	CASSFIDRSLLETQYF
-	TRBV20-1	TRBJ2-1	once	TGCAGTGCTAAGCAGCCCCCAGGCTATGAGCAGTTCTTC	CSAKQPPGYEQFF
-	TRBV29-1	TRBJ1-2	-	-	CSDTGGGYGCTF
-	TRBV27	TRBJ1-1	-	TGTGCCAGCAGTCGGACGGGTCGTCAGGGCACTGAAGCTTTCTTT	CASSRTGRQGTEAFF
TRBD2	TRBV6-6	TRBJ2-7	few	TGTGCCAGCAGCTACCCGACCCCCAGCGGGGCCCAGAGTGAGCAGTACTTC	CASSYPTPSGAQSEQYF